The 11 T cell receptor beta chains below were found in one sample sequenced in a study of cytomegalovirus exposure and HLA in healthy donors. PCR used 60 Vbeta primers and 13 Jbeta primers. Sequencing was performed with immunoSEQ multiplex PCR; in TCRdb, only in-frame clones are kept and a portion is missing. The table records over 150,000 clones, roughly 79% of them present only once. The material sequenced was PBMCs. Receptors originate from a woman younger than 35 in good health and CMV-seronegative.

The rearrangement links TRBV13 to TRBJ1-5; 7 nucleotides align to TRBD1. Germline CDR1 reads PRHDT; CDR2 reads FYEKMQ (reference sequence). The CDR3 totals 15 residues. After removal of 4 bases from V and 2 bases from J, the junction contained 5 bases not matched to a gene. The CDR3 loop is CASSSRGFGNQPQHF. The CDR3 DNA follows: TGTGCCAGCAGCTCCAGGGGGTTTGGCAATCAGCCCCAGCATTTT.

The chain combines TRBV7-8 with TRBJ2-7; 8 bases are a match to TRBD2. Germline assignment: CDR1 SGHVS and CDR2 FQNEAQ. Trimming at V came to 1 base and at J to 4 bases, leaving 6 bases not matched to a gene. The CDR3 sequence is 15 residues long. The CDR3 coding sequence is TGTGCCAGCAGCTTAGAGATTAGCGGGGCTTACGAGCAGTACTTC. It specifies CASSLEISGAYEQYF.

The rearrangement links TRBV7-2 to TRBJ2-1; TRBD2 matches at 8 bases. The CDR3 loop spans 13 amino acids. Germline CDR1 and CDR2: SGHTA and FQGNSA. V shed 5 bases and J 4 bases; nucleotides not matched to a gene: 1. The CDR3 spells CASSAGGYNEQFF. In DNA form, the CDR3 reads TGTGCCAGCAGCGCGGGGGGATACAATGAGCAGTTCTTC.

This sequence joins TRBV5-1 and TRBJ1-4, with a weak D call TRBD1 (6 bases). The germline gives CDR1 SGHRS, CDR2 YFSETQ. CDR3 length: 13 residues. The ends were cut back, 0 bases at V and 8 bases at J, with 8 bases in the middle. Written as DNA, the CDR3 is TGCGCCAGCAGCTTGGGCCAGGGGGAAAAACTGTTTTTT. Translated, it gives CASSLGQGEKLFF.

The chain recombines TRBV7-2 with TRBJ2-3; 14 bases are a match to TRBD2. CDR3 length: 18 amino acids. With V trimmed by 5 bases and J by 7 bases, 14 bases remained unmatched. Per the germline V gene, CDR1 is SGHTA and CDR2 is FQGNSA. The CDR3 is CASSQKIPGLAGVNTQYF. CDR3 coding DNA: TGTGCCAGCAGCCAGAAGATACCGGGACTAGCGGGGGTGAATACGCAGTATTTT. Full variable domain (rest looked up from reference TRBV7-2 and TRBJ2-3): GAGVSQSPSNKVTEKGKDVELRCDPISGHTALYWYRQSLGQGLEFLIYFQGNSAPDKSGLPSDRFSAERTGGSVSTLTIQRTQQEDSAVYLCASSQKIPGLAGVNTQYFGPGTRLTVL.

CDR3 sequence reads: CASRPEAGGADDQPQHF. The CDR3 DNA sequence: TGTGCCAGCAGACCCGAAGCAGGGGGCGCTGACGATCAGCCCCAGCATTTT. The rearrangement joins TRBV28 to TRBJ1-5, with TRBD1 identical over 8 bases. The length of the CDR3 is 17 residues. J was trimmed by 5 bases and V by 6 bases; bases with no gene match: 15. Germline V gene sequence: CDR1 MDHEN, CDR2 SYDVKM.

The rearrangement uses TRBV30 and TRBJ2-7; perhaps TRBD2 as D (5 bases). Germline V gene lookup returns CDR1 GTSNPN and CDR2 SVGIG (reference sequence). Trimming left V 1 base short and J 2 bases short, with 9 bases between. The CDR3 has 13 residues. The CDR3 coding sequence is TGTGCCTGGAGTGGGACTCACGCCTACGAGCAGTACTTC. It specifies CAWSGTHAYEQYF.

The chain couples TRBV2 to TRBJ1-1; D is uncertain. The CDR3 length is 15 residues. Germline lookup yields CDR1 SNHLY and CDR2 FYNNEI. Trimming left V 1 base short and J 5 bases short, with 14 bases between. CDR3 loop: CASSEEGGFGTEAFF. CDR3 DNA sequence: TGTGCCAGCAGTGAAGAGGGAGGTTTCGGGACTGAAGCTTTCTTT.

The chain combines TRBV5-4 with TRBJ2-3; 10 positions agree with TRBD2. This CDR3 is built from 16 residues. Germline lookup yields CDR1 SGHNT and CDR2 YYREEE (reference sequence). Losses at the gene ends were 1 base for V and 2 bases for J; bases not matched to a gene: 4. CDR3 sequence: CASSLWTSGYTDTQYF. DNA of the CDR3: TGTGCCAGCAGCTTGTGGACTAGCGGTTACACAGATACGCAGTATTTT.

The V call is TRBV19, the J call TRBJ2-4; 8 bases agree with TRBD1. The CDR3 covers 18 residues. In germline, CDR1 is LNHDA, CDR2 SQIVND (reference sequence). The junction had 11 bases not matched to a gene; V was cut back by 4 bases and J by 0 bases. CDR3 nucleotides: TGTGCCAGTAGTAAAGGACAGGGTCCCAAGGGAGCCAAAAACATTCAGTACTTC. Residues: CASSKGQGPKGAKNIQYF. Using reference TRBV19 and TRBJ2-4 for the parts outside the CDR3, the full variable domain is DGGITQSPKYLFRKEGQNVTLSCEQNLNHDAMYWYRQDPGQGLRLIYYSQIVNDFQKGDIAEGYSVSREKKESFPLTVTSAQKNPTAFYLCASSKGQGPKGAKNIQYFGAGTRLSVL.

This clone has more than one count but fewer than ten. The V call is TRBV5-8, the J call TRBJ2-1; 7 positions agree with TRBD2. This CDR3 comprises 17 residues. Germline CDR1 is SGHTS and CDR2 is YDEGEE. The V gene end was trimmed by 4 bases and the J gene end by 4 bases; junction bases not matched to a gene: 14. CDR3 protein: CASSPSFPGLTYNEQFF. CDR3 bases: TGTGCCAGCAGCCCCTCATTTCCGGGACTAACATACAATGAGCAGTTCTTC.